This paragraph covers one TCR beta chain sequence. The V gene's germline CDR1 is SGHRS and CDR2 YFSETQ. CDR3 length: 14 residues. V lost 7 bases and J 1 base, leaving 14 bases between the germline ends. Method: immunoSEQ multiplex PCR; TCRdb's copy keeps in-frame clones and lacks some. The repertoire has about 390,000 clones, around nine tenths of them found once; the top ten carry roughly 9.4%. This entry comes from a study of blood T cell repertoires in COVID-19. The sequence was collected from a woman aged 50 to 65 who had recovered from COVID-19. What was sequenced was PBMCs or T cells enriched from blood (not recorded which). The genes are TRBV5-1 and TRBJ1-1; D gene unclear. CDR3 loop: CASFLGRENTEAFF. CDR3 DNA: TGCGCCAGCTTTCTCGGACGGGAGAACACTGAAGCTTTCTTT. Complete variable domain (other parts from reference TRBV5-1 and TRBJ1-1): KAGVTQTPRYLIKTRGQQVTLSCSPISGHRSVSWYQQTPGQGLQFLFEYFSETQRNKGNFPGRFSGRQFSNSRSEMNVSTLELGDSALYLCASFLGRENTEAFFGQGTRLTVV.